The entry below gives a single T cell receptor (beta chain) sequence along with its context. In the authors' methods: Cell counts per sample came from amplifying reference gene primers. The table came from immunoSEQ multiplex PCR; TCRdb's copy has only in-frame clones and leaves some out. V, J and clone size reflect that table, while D and trimming were determined from the DNA. The sample lists just over 95,000 clones, about 80% occurring once. The germline CDR1 and CDR2 sequences are MGHDK and SYGVNS. Trimming stripped 2 bases from V and 3 bases from J, with 13 bases between. The CDR3 totals 15 residues. The data stem from a study of blood T cell repertoires in COVID-19. The wider study: Samples of COVID-19 (acute and convalescent) were obtained from the United States, Italy and Spain. The cDNA or gDNA used as material had been derived from T cells, B-cell-depleted T cells, or PBMCs.

The sample was peripheral blood. V usage is TRBV25-1 and J usage is TRBJ1-1; tentative D call: TRBD1 (5 bases). The receptor was derived from a man aged 55 to 69 with acute or convalescent COVID-19. As DNA, the CDR3 is TGTGCCAGCAGTGAAGCCGGGGGACCAGACACTGAAGCTTTCTTT. Amino acid sequence: CASSEAGGPDTEAFF.